Below, 29 T cell receptor beta chains from the same sample are listed, as sequenced in a study of blood T cell repertoires in COVID-19. Method: immunoSEQ multiplex PCR; TCRdb's copy keeps in-frame clones and lacks some. The table includes about 170,000 clones, about 90% detected once. Material for sequencing was PBMCs or T cells enriched from blood (not recorded which). These TCRs come from a human donor with acute COVID-19. The donor label of this sample is uncertain.

This clone was observed once. At one end, the junction sequence differs from germline, possibly due to a read error. V is TRBV11-2 and J is TRBJ2-7; D might be TRBD1 (6 bases). The CDR3 spans 15 residues. Germline V CDR1 and CDR2: SGHAT, FQNNGV. The CDR3 bases are TGTGCCAGCAGCTACCCCCACACAGGGACCTACGGGCAGTACTTC. Its translation: CASSYPHTGTYGQYF.

The chain employs TRBV12-3 or TRBV12-4 and TRBJ1-1, with a possible D match to TRBD1 (5 bases). The CDR3 has 12 residues. V gave up 5 bases and J gave up 5 bases, with 9 bases separating them. In DNA, the CDR3 is TGTGCCAGCAGTCAGGGATGGACTGAAGCTTTCTTT. Protein product: CASSQGWTEAFF.

The chain uses TRBV18 and TRBJ1-1, with TRBD1 identical over 8 bases. Germline trimming cut 3 bases from V and 1 base from J; bases unmatched to any gene: 16. CDR1 KGHSH and CDR2 LQKENI come from the germline V gene. The CDR3 totals 19 residues. Here the CDR3 DNA reads TGTGCCAGCTCACCTACAGGGGGAACCTCCTTTTTCGGGAACACTGAAGCTTTCTTT. Translating gives CASSPTGGTSFFGNTEAFF.

V is TRBV6-4 and J is TRBJ1-1; a weak D match, TRBD1 (5 bases). The CDR3 totals 15 residues. CDR1 is MRHNA, CDR2 SNTAGT, per germline. V lost 6 bases, J lost 1 base, and 15 bases lay in between. This CDR3 reads CASRIFRGWNTEAFF. The CDR3 nucleotides read TGTGCCAGCAGGATATTTAGGGGTTGGAACACTGAAGCTTTCTTT.

This chain connects TRBV25-1 to TRBJ1-2; D uncertain. The CDR3 contains 12 residues. With 4 bases removed from V and 4 bases from J, the gap between germline ends came to 7 bases. CDR1 and CDR2 (germline): MGHDK, SYGVNS. CDR3 region: CASSGYIYGYTF. The CDR3 nucleotides are TGTGCCAGCAGTGGATACATCTATGGCTACACCTTC.

This rearrangement joins TRBV25-1 to TRBJ1-1, with D possibly matching TRBD1 (5 bases). This CDR3 spans 13 amino acids. V was cut by 8 bases and J by 8 bases, with 18 bases left in between. Germline V lookup: CDR1 MGHDK, CDR2 SYGVNS. Here the CDR3 DNA reads TGTGCCAGCGGGAGACGGGGGACTGGGGAAGCTTTCTTT. Protein sequence: CASGRRGTGEAFF.

The V call is TRBV4-1, the J call TRBJ2-2; a weak D match, TRBD2 (6 bases). Trimming pared 3 bases from V and 3 bases from J, leaving 17 bases between. Germline CDR1 and CDR2: MGHRA and YSYEKL. This CDR3 region has 17 residues. The CDR3 sequence is CASSQAGAGRYTGELFF. Here the CDR3 DNA reads TGCGCCAGCAGCCAGGCCGGGGCGGGGAGGTACACCGGGGAGCTGTTTTTT.

The chain uses TRBV4-1 and TRBJ2-7; the match to TRBD1 covers 9 bases. Germline V CDR1 and CDR2: MGHRA, YSYEKL. J gave up 4 bases and V 0 bases, and 7 bases lay outside the gene matches. This CDR3 has 16 amino acids. The CDR3 loop is CASSQEGGTGTYEQYF. CDR3 nucleotide sequence: TGCGCCAGCAGCCAAGAGGGGGGGACAGGGACATACGAGCAGTACTTC.

The chain carries TRBV7-3 and TRBJ2-3, with TRBD2 matching 14 bases. V gave up 5 bases and J gave up 4 bases; unmatched junction bases: 5. Germline loops: CDR1 SGHTA, CDR2 FQGTGA. The CDR3 extends over 16 amino acids. Here the CDR3 reads CASSGGLAGASDTQYF. The CDR3 DNA reads TGTGCCAGCAGCGGGGGACTAGCGGGGGCCTCAGATACGCAGTATTTT.

The chain employs TRBV5-5 and TRBJ2-1; a possible D gene is TRBD1 (8 bases). Germline lookup yields CDR1 SGHKS and CDR2 YYEKEE (reference sequence). V lost 3 bases to trimming and J lost 7 bases, with 17 bases between them. The CDR3 is 15 amino acids. CDR3 region: CASSWEGQVGNEQFF. CDR3 DNA: TGTGCCAGCAGCTGGGAGGGACAGGTCGGAAATGAGCAGTTCTTC.

This clone was found a few times. J is TRBJ1-2 and V is TRBV7-6; TRBD1 aligns across 9 bases. V lost 3 bases and J lost 4; bases outside the gene matches: 12. The CDR3 length is 17 residues. The germline CDR1 and CDR2 sequences are SGHVS and FNYEAQ. In nucleotides, the CDR3 is TGTGCCAGCAGCTTTGACAGGGGGGGCCGTTTAAGCTATGGCTACACCTTC. This translates into CASSFDRGGRLSYGYTF.

The chain combines TRBV7-9 with TRBJ2-4; 10 bases line up with TRBD2. J lost 1 base, V lost 5 bases, and 5 bases had no gene match. This CDR3 region has 16 residues. Per the germline V gene, CDR1 is SEHNR and CDR2 is FQNEAQ (reference sequence). The CDR3 is CASSGSGGVAKNIQYF. The CDR3 nucleotides are TGTGCCAGCAGCGGCAGCGGGGGGGTGGCCAAAAACATTCAGTACTTC.

This rearrangement joins TRBV4-1 to TRBJ1-6; possibly TRBD1 for D (6 bases). V dropped 0 bases and J dropped 6 bases, with 12 bases sitting between them. This CDR3 region has 16 residues. Germline values: CDR1 MGHRA, CDR2 YSYEKL. This CDR3 reads CASSQDRTGRNSPLHF. The CDR3 DNA is TGCGCCAGCAGCCAAGATCGAACAGGGCGTAATTCACCCCTCCACTTT.

The V gene is TRBV6-4, the J gene TRBJ2-2; 11 nucleotides match TRBD2. Per the germline V gene, CDR1 is MRHNA and CDR2 is SNTAGT. The CDR3 length is 16 residues. The V gene end was trimmed by 5 bases and the J gene end by 4 bases; junction bases not matched to a gene: 6. This chain's CDR3 is CASSRDSGGATGELFF. The DNA for the CDR3 is TGTGCCAGCAGTCGAGATAGCGGGGGGGCCACCGGGGAGCTGTTTTTT.

The chain has TRBV6-5 and TRBJ1-2; TRBD1 aligns across 7 bases. V dropped 5 bases and J dropped 3; count of bases not matched to a gene: 6. The CDR3 length is 14 residues. The germline CDR1 and CDR2 sequences are MNHEY and SVGAGI. The CDR3: CASSTEGADYGYTF. CDR3 nucleotides: TGTGCCAGCAGTACGGAGGGGGCTGACTATGGCTACACCTTC.

The rearrangement uses TRBV7-8 and TRBJ2-7; 7 nucleotides match TRBD1. Germline V gene data show CDR1 as SGHVS and CDR2 as FQNEAQ. V was clipped by 8 bases and J by 0 bases; unmatched bases: 10. The CDR3 has 15 residues. The CDR3 protein is CASLPQGTVSYEQYF. CDR3 nucleotide sequence: TGTGCCAGCCTACCCCAGGGGACAGTCTCCTACGAGCAGTACTTC.

This clone has only one observation. This rearrangement joins TRBV7-6 to TRBJ1-5, with no clear D. V shed 1 base and J shed 0 bases, with 7 bases lying between them. This CDR3 has 15 residues. CDR1 and CDR2 from the germline V gene are SGHVS and FNYEAQ. For the CDR3, the DNA is TGTGCCAGCAGCTTAGTAGAGGGTAGCAATCAGCCCCAGCATTTT. It encodes CASSLVEGSNQPQHF.

The chain employs TRBV28 and TRBJ2-7; possible D gene TRBD2, 6 bases. The CDR3 is made up of 12 amino acids. Trimming left V 5 bases short and J 5 bases short, with 10 bases between. Germline loops: CDR1 MDHEN, CDR2 SYDVKM. This CDR3 reads CASSTPSDEQYF. For the CDR3, the DNA is TGTGCCAGCAGTACCCCTAGCGACGAGCAGTACTTC.

The chain couples TRBV12-3 or TRBV12-4 to TRBJ2-7, with a tentative D call TRBD1 (6 bases). Trimming cost V 2 bases and J 10 bases, with 9 bases left between them. The CDR3 runs 11 residues. CDR3 sequence: CASSLTGSQYF. CDR3 coding DNA: TGTGCCAGCAGTTTAACAGGGAGCCAGTACTTC.

V gene TRBV6-4 combines with J gene TRBJ1-1, with D perhaps matching TRBD1 (5 bases). CDR3 size: 14 residues. Trimming left V 7 bases short and J 0 bases short, with 12 bases between. Germline loops: CDR1 MRHNA, CDR2 SNTAGT. The CDR3 here is CASKRGSLNTEAFF. The CDR3 region has the DNA TGTGCCAGCAAAAGGGGCAGTTTGAACACTGAAGCTTTCTTT.

The chain combines TRBV19 with TRBJ2-1; maybe TRBD1 (7 bases). This CDR3 spans 15 amino acids. CDR1 LNHDA and CDR2 SQIVND come from the germline V gene (reference sequence). Trimming removed 3 bases from V and 9 bases from J, with 18 bases in between. CDR3 coding DNA: TGTGCCAGTAGTATTCGACAGGGTGGAGGGGGTGAGCAGTTCTTC. Translating it yields CASSIRQGGGGEQFF. The whole variable domain, filled in from reference TRBV19 and TRBJ2-1, reads DGGITQSPKYLFRKEGQNVTLSCEQNLNHDAMYWYRQDPGQGLRLIYYSQIVNDFQKGDIAEGYSVSREKKESFPLTVTSAQKNPTAFYLCASSIRQGGGGEQFFGPGTRLTVL.

The V call is TRBV7-2, the J call TRBJ1-3; D ambiguous. Germline lookup yields CDR1 SGHTA and CDR2 FQGNSA. The V end was cut by 4 bases, the J end by 0 bases, with 7 bases between. The CDR3 is 14 amino acids. For the CDR3, the DNA is TGTGCCAGCAGCTCAACATTCTCTGGAAACACCATATATTTT. Protein product: CASSSTFSGNTIYF. Based on the CDR3 plus reference TRBV7-2 and TRBJ1-3, the full variable domain is GAGVSQSPSNKVTEKGKDVELRCDPISGHTALYWYRQSLGQGLEFLIYFQGNSAPDKSGLPSDRFSAERTGGSVSTLTIQRTQQEDSAVYLCASSSTFSGNTIYFGEGSWLTVV.

The chain links TRBV7-9 to TRBJ1-3; no reliable D call. The V end lost 0 bases, the J end lost 2 bases, and 8 bases lay between the germline ends. CDR1 and CDR2 from the germline V gene are SEHNR and FQNEAQ (reference sequence). The CDR3 contains 15 residues. For the CDR3, the DNA is TGTGCCAGCAGCTTAGCGACATTCACTGGAAACACCATATATTTT. It encodes CASSLATFTGNTIYF.

This CDR3 reads CATSTGTSGNNEQFF. Written as DNA, the CDR3 is TGTGCCACCAGTACCGGGACTAGCGGTAACAATGAGCAGTTCTTC. The chain carries TRBV24-1 and TRBJ2-1, with TRBD2 matching 11 bases. V shed 6 bases and J 5 bases; nucleotides not matched to a gene: 5. The CDR3 has 15 residues. CDR1 and CDR2 from the germline V gene are KGHDR and SFDVKD.

This rearrangement joins TRBV5-1 to TRBJ1-1, with no clear D. The CDR3 has 11 amino acids. V lost 4 bases, J lost 7 bases, and 8 bases lay in between. Germline V gene data show CDR1 as SGHRS and CDR2 as YFSETQ. The CDR3 region has the DNA TGCGCCAGCAGCCGGGATTTTGAAGCTTTCTTT. The encoded protein is CASSRDFEAFF.

The chain joins TRBV29-1 to TRBJ2-3; 9 bases are a match to TRBD2. The CDR3 contains 15 residues. After removal of 4 bases from V and 0 bases from J, the junction contained 5 bases not matched to a gene. Germline V lookup: CDR1 SQVTM, CDR2 ANQGSEA. The CDR3 reads CSVVSAGGSTDTQYF. For the CDR3, the DNA is TGCAGCGTTGTTTCTGCGGGGGGGAGCACAGATACGCAGTATTTT.

The chain's CDR3 is CASSQDPGSQPQHF. The CDR3 DNA sequence: TGTGCCAGCAGCCAAGATCCAGGTAGTCAGCCCCAGCATTTT. The gene calls are TRBV3-1 (or the pseudogene TRBV3-2) and TRBJ1-5; no firm D call. The V end was cut by 0 bases, the J end by 6 bases, with 9 bases between. The CDR3 has 14 amino acids. Per germline, CDR1 LGHDT and CDR2 YNNKEL (reference sequence).

The chain employs TRBV2 and TRBJ2-1, with 9 bases aligning to TRBD2. This CDR3 spans 12 amino acids. After removal of 8 bases from V and 15 bases from J, the junction contained 11 bases not matched to a gene. Germline CDR1 and CDR2: SNHLY and FYNNEI. This CDR3 reads CASAPLAGDGFF. The CDR3 DNA reads TGTGCCAGCGCCCCCTTAGCGGGGGATGGGTTCTTC.

The chain combines TRBV14 with TRBJ2-7, with 11 bases matching TRBD1. This CDR3 has 16 amino acids. Unmatched junction bases numbered 8, after V lost 2 bases and J lost 5 bases. Germline V lookup: CDR1 SGHDN, CDR2 FVKESK. CDR3 DNA: TGTGCCAGCAGCCAATTTCTGGGACAGGGGGGGGACGAGCAGTACTTC. Its translation is CASSQFLGQGGDEQYF.